The 4 T cell receptor beta chains given below trace back to one sample, sequenced in a study of blood T cell repertoires in COVID-19. TCRdb keeps only in-frame clones here, not all; method: immunoSEQ multiplex PCR. The data show a few hundred thousand clones, with roughly 90% seen just once and about 2.9% held by the top ten. Input material: peripheral blood. The receptors here all came from a woman aged 30 to 39 with COVID-19, enrolled during active disease.

The rearrangement links TRBV27 to TRBJ1-2; perhaps TRBD1 as D (5 bases). The CDR3 consists of 15 residues. Germline V gene data show CDR1 as MNHEY and CDR2 as SMNVEV (reference sequence). V was pared by 6 bases and J by 0 bases, with 14 bases between. CDR3 region: CASSHRQPANYGYTF. The CDR3, as DNA: TGTGCCAGCAGCCATAGACAGCCAGCTAACTATGGCTACACCTTC.

The gene calls are TRBV11-2 and TRBJ1-1; no clear D gene. CDR3 size: 13 residues. The V end was cut by 5 bases, the J end by 1 base, with 8 bases between. Looked up from germline, CDR1 is SGHAT and CDR2 is FQNNGV. In nucleotides, the CDR3 is TGTGCCAGCAGCACGACACCGAACACTGAAGCTTTCTTT. This gives the protein CASSTTPNTEAFF. Variable domain in full (rest from reference TRBV11-2 and TRBJ1-1): EAGVAQSPRYKIIEKRQSVAFWCNPISGHATLYWYQQILGQGPKLLIQFQNNGVVDDSQLPKDRFSAERLKGVDSTLKIQPAKLEDSAVYLCASSTTPNTEAFFGQGTRLTVV.

The V gene is TRBV2, the J gene TRBJ2-7; tentative D call: TRBD2 (5 bases). CDR3 length equals 13 residues. Germline lookup yields CDR1 SNHLY and CDR2 FYNNEI. With 4 bases removed from V and 4 bases from J, the gap between germline ends came to 11 bases. This CDR3 is CASSGLTGYEQYV. CDR3 coding DNA: TGTGCCAGCAGTGGGTTAACGGGGTACGAGCAGTACGTC.

This chain links TRBV7-9 with TRBJ1-2; possible D gene TRBD1, 5 bases. This CDR3 comprises 15 residues. Trimming pared 5 bases from V and 8 bases from J, leaving 21 bases between. Looked up from germline, CDR1 is SEHNR and CDR2 is FQNEAQ (reference sequence). In nucleotides, the CDR3 is TGTGCCAGCAGCCCTGGGGGGAGCCCGAATTTGGGCTACACCTTC. It yields the protein CASSPGGSPNLGYTF.